Listed below are T cell receptor beta chains from one sample, sequenced in a study of T cell changes during pregnancy in multiple sclerosis. Libraries were prepared by immunoSEQ multiplex PCR; TCRdb keeps only in-frame clonotypes and omits some of them. The sample shows about 48,000 clones, about nine tenths of them seen only once. The specimen comprised CD4+ T cells from peripheral blood mononuclear cells, sampled in the second trimester of pregnancy. The receptors here all came from a female donor with multiple sclerosis, enrolled in a pregnancy study. CDR3s include the opening cysteine and the closing phenylalanine or tryptophan. D genes are given only for firm matches. Only part of the rows carry a size: once, few, many, or a class if the clone is expanded.

D: TRBD1; J: TRBJ1-2; size: once; V: TRBV4-1; DNA: TGCGCCAGCAGCCAGCTCCTATTAAGACGGGACAGGACCTATGGCTACACCTTC; CDR3: CASSQLLLRRDRTYGYTF
D: NA; J: TRBJ2-2; size: NA; V: TRBV18; DNA: TGTGCCAGCTCACCACCGGGGACATCGAACACCGGGGAGCTGTTTTTT; CDR3: CASSPPGTSNTGELFF
D: NA; J: TRBJ1-1; size: NA; V: TRBV7-2; DNA: TGTGCCAGCAGCTTAGCGGCAGGGAAGACTGAAGCTTTCTTT; CDR3: CASSLAAGKTEAFF
D: NA; J: TRBJ2-3; size: NA; V: TRBV7-6; DNA: TGTGCCAGCAGCTTATTGGCTCCTCCACAAGATACGCAGTATTTT; CDR3: CASSLLAPPQDTQYF
D: NA; J: TRBJ2-1; size: NA; V: TRBV5-1; DNA: TGCGCCAGCAGCTTGGCCGGGGGTGAGCAGTTCTTC; CDR3: CASSLAGGEQFF
D: TRBD1; J: TRBJ1-2; size: once; V: TRBV6-4; DNA: TGTGCCAGCAGTGATAGGCAGGGGGATGGCTACACCTTC; CDR3: CASSDRQGDGYTF
D: NA; J: TRBJ1-2; size: NA; V: TRBV27; DNA: TGTGCCAGCAGTGCCATCAGCGGAGGGGTCTATGGCTACACCTTC; CDR3: CASSAISGGVYGYTF
D: TRBD1; J: TRBJ1-2; size: NA; V: TRBV19; DNA: TGTGCCAGTAGATCGGGACAGGGGGCAAGTGGCTACACCTTC; CDR3: CASRSGQGASGYTF
D: TRBD2; J: TRBJ2-5; size: NA; V: TRBV4-1; DNA: TGCGCCAGCAGCCAAGGGAAGGGACTAGTGGAGACCCAGTACTTC; CDR3: CASSQGKGLVETQYF
D: NA; J: TRBJ2-5; size: NA; V: TRBV6-5; DNA: TGTGCCAGCAGTTACGGAGATGGGGGCCGGGAGACCCAGTACTTC; CDR3: CASSYGDGGRETQYF
D: TRBD1; J: TRBJ2-7; size: NA; V: TRBV5-6; DNA: TGTGCCAGCAGCTTGCGGGACAGTTCCTACGAGCAGTACTTC; CDR3: CASSLRDSSYEQYF
D: TRBD2; J: TRBJ2-3; size: NA; V: TRBV5-6; DNA: TGTGCCAGCAGCCGGAGGACTAGCGCTACGGGCACAGATACGCAGTATTTT; CDR3: CASSRRTSATGTDTQYF
D: NA; J: TRBJ2-7; size: once; V: TRBV27; DNA: TGTGCCAGCAGTCGGAGGGACGCATCCTACGAGCAGTACTTC; CDR3: CASSRRDASYEQYF
D: TRBD1; J: TRBJ2-2; size: NA; V: TRBV7-2; DNA: TGTGCCAGCAGCACAGGGGGCAGCGGGGAGCTGTTTTTT; CDR3: CASSTGGSGELFF
D: NA; J: TRBJ2-3; size: NA; V: TRBV7-2; DNA: TGTGCCAGCAGCTTAGTCGGGGGGCGGGATACGCAGTATTTT; CDR3: CASSLVGGRDTQYF
D: TRBD1; J: TRBJ1-5; size: once; V: TRBV2; DNA: TGTGCCAGCAGTGAAATGGGACAGGGCAATCAGCCCCAGCATTTT; CDR3: CASSEMGQGNQPQHF
D: NA; J: TRBJ1-2; size: few; V: TRBV19; DNA: TGTGCCAGTAGCCAGGATGTTAATAGCTATGGCTACACCTTC; CDR3: CASSQDVNSYGYTF
D: NA; J: TRBJ1-5; size: NA; V: TRBV9; DNA: TGTGCCAGCAGCGGCCCGGACAGAAATCAGCCCCAGCATTTT; CDR3: CASSGPDRNQPQHF
D: TRBD2; J: TRBJ2-2; size: once; V: TRBV2; DNA: TGTGCCAGCAGTGTAGGACTAGCGGGAGTTTACCCTGAGGGGGAGCTGTTTTTT; CDR3: CASSVGLAGVYPEGELFF
D: TRBD1; J: TRBJ2-6; size: once; V: TRBV6-4; DNA: TGTGCCAGCAGTGGGGGACAGGGGCACTCTGGGGCCAACGTCCTGACTTTC; CDR3: CASSGGQGHSGANVLTF
D: NA; J: TRBJ2-6; size: NA; V: TRBV28; DNA: TGTGCCACCAACCGGGTGTCCGGGGCCAACGTCCTGACTTTC; CDR3: CATNRVSGANVLTF
D: NA; J: TRBJ2-7; size: NA; V: TRBV25-1; DNA: TGTGCCAGCAGTGACCCAGGGGCCTACGAGCAGTACTTC; CDR3: CASSDPGAYEQYF
D: NA; J: TRBJ2-2; size: NA; V: TRBV19; DNA: TGTGCCAGTAGTATTGGGGGAGGTCTCTCCACCGGGGAGCTGTTTTTT; CDR3: CASSIGGGLSTGELFF
D: TRBD1; J: TRBJ1-4; size: NA; V: TRBV18; DNA: TGTGCCAGCTCACCCGGACAGGGGGCGCGGGCTAATGAAAAACTGTTTTTT; CDR3: CASSPGQGARANEKLFF
D: NA; J: TRBJ2-1; size: NA; V: TRBV5-1; DNA: TGCGCCAGCAGCTTGGTGGAGGGAGGACCCTGGAATGAGCAGTTCTTC; CDR3: CASSLVEGGPWNEQFF
D: TRBD2; J: TRBJ2-5; size: NA; V: TRBV7-7; DNA: TGTGCCAGCAGCCCTACCCCAGATAGCGGGAGGGCCAGACAGACCCAGTACTTC; CDR3: CASSPTPDSGRARQTQYF
D: TRBD2; J: TRBJ2-1; size: NA; V: TRBV9; DNA: TGTGCCAGCAGCGTAGCGTTGCGGGAGGCTTTCAATGAGCAGTTCTTC; CDR3: CASSVALREAFNEQFF
D: TRBD1; J: TRBJ2-7; size: NA; V: TRBV5-1; DNA: TGCGCCAGCAGCGCCTACAGGGGAACCTACGAGCAGTACTTC; CDR3: CASSAYRGTYEQYF
D: NA; J: TRBJ1-1; size: few; V: TRBV28; DNA: TGTGCCAGCAGTTTTCACACAGGGTTTGAAGCTTTCTTT; CDR3: CASSFHTGFEAFF
D: NA; J: TRBJ1-1; size: few; V: TRBV9; DNA: TGTGCCAGCAGCTCGAAGGCGGGGCCGGGCACTGAAGCTTTCTTT; CDR3: CASSSKAGPGTEAFF
D: NA; J: TRBJ2-3; size: NA; V: TRBV6-5; DNA: TGTGCCAGCAGTTTGCGTAACACAGATACGCAGTATTTT; CDR3: CASSLRNTDTQYF
D: TRBD2; J: TRBJ2-1; size: NA; V: TRBV4-1; DNA: TGCGCCAGCAGTAGAGGGACTAGCGGGTTAGGGGCCTTTTTTCCTAACAATGAGCAGTTCTTC; CDR3: CASSRGTSGLGAFFPNNEQFF
D: TRBD1; J: TRBJ1-1; size: NA; V: TRBV6-5; DNA: TGTGCCAGCAGTTACTCCAGGGGGCAGAACACTGAAGCTTTCTTT; CDR3: CASSYSRGQNTEAFF
D: TRBD2; J: TRBJ2-3; size: NA; V: TRBV28; DNA: TGTGCCAGCAGTTTAGCGGGAGGGCCCGGGACGCAGTATTTT; CDR3: CASSLAGGPGTQYF
D: TRBD1; J: TRBJ1-4; size: NA; V: TRBV28; DNA: TGTGCCAGCGGAGGACCCGGGACAGCTAATGAAAAACTGTTTTTT; CDR3: CASGGPGTANEKLFF
D: TRBD1; J: TRBJ1-2; size: NA; V: TRBV6-1; DNA: TGTGCCAGCAGGCCATCAGGGGGCGCGGAGGGCTACACCTTC; CDR3: CASRPSGGAEGYTF
D: TRBD1; J: TRBJ2-3; size: once; V: TRBV11-2; DNA: TGTGCCAGCAGCTCGACAGGGGGTGGCACAGATACGCAGTATTTT; CDR3: CASSSTGGGTDTQYF
D: NA; J: TRBJ2-1; size: NA; V: TRBV11-2; DNA: TGTGCCAGCAGCTTAGTCCCTACTATGGGAGGGGGGTATGAGCAGTTCTTC; CDR3: CASSLVPTMGGGYEQFF
D: NA; J: TRBJ2-1; size: NA; V: TRBV11-2; DNA: TGTGCCAGCAGCTTAGGACTCGTCTATGAGCAGTTCTTC; CDR3: CASSLGLVYEQFF
D: NA; J: TRBJ1-1; size: few; V: TRBV5-1; DNA: TGCGCCAGCAGCTTGGTCGCAGGCAACACTGAAGCTTTCTTT; CDR3: CASSLVAGNTEAFF
D: NA; J: TRBJ2-7; size: once; V: TRBV10-3; DNA: TGTGCCATCAGTGATGACACTAGGTTGAGCTCCTACGAGCAGTACTTC; CDR3: CAISDDTRLSSYEQYF
D: TRBD2; J: TRBJ2-3; size: NA; V: TRBV7-2; DNA: TGTGCCAGCAGCTTGGACCTCAGGAGCGGGAGTCTCACAGATACGCAGTATTTT; CDR3: CASSLDLRSGSLTDTQYF
D: TRBD2; J: TRBJ2-3; size: once; V: TRBV5-1; DNA: TGCGCCAGCAGCTTGCTACCGGCTAGCGGAGGCACAGATACGCAGTATTTT; CDR3: CASSLLPASGGTDTQYF
D: TRBD1; J: TRBJ2-7; size: NA; V: TRBV6-5; DNA: TGTGCCAGCAGTCCGTCGACAGGGACCTACGAGCAGTACTTC; CDR3: CASSPSTGTYEQYF
D: NA; J: TRBJ2-7; size: NA; V: TRBV28; DNA: TGTGCCAGCAGTTTAGGGGGACTTGTGGGGGAGCAGTACTTC; CDR3: CASSLGGLVGEQYF
D: NA; J: TRBJ2-3; size: NA; V: TRBV2; DNA: TGTGCCATAGGACTGATCAACACAGATACGCAGTATTTT; CDR3: CAIGLINTDTQYF
D: TRBD1; J: TRBJ1-1; size: NA; V: TRBV18; DNA: TGTGCCAGCTCACCAACGAGCCAGGGGGCGCGCACTGAAGCTTTCTTT; CDR3: CASSPTSQGARTEAFF
D: NA; J: TRBJ1-2; size: NA; V: TRBV5-6; DNA: TGTGCCAGCAGCTTGGTGGCACCAGGAGGTTACGGCTACACCTTC; CDR3: CASSLVAPGGYGYTF
D: NA; J: TRBJ2-1; size: NA; V: TRBV5-6; DNA: TGTGCCAGCAGCTCGTACCGGGTCTTAGATCGGAATGAGCAGTTCTTC; CDR3: CASSSYRVLDRNEQFF
D: TRBD2; J: TRBJ2-5; size: NA; V: TRBV4-2; DNA: TGTGCCAGCGGGAAGCGGGAGGGGGAGACCCAGTACTTC; CDR3: CASGKREGETQYF
D: TRBD1; J: TRBJ2-7; size: NA; V: TRBV18; DNA: TGTGCCAGCTCACCAGCCGACAGGGTGACCTACGAGCAGTACTTC; CDR3: CASSPADRVTYEQYF
D: NA; J: TRBJ1-1; size: NA; V: TRBV6-5; DNA: TGTGCCAGCAGTTACCAGGAATCTGAAGCTTTCTTT; CDR3: CASSYQESEAFF
D: TRBD1; J: TRBJ2-2; size: NA; V: TRBV20-1; DNA: TGCAGTGCTCCGGACAGGAGGGAGCTGTTTTTT; CDR3: CSAPDRRELFF